This TCR beta chain was identified during a study of T cell repertoires in ileal Crohn's disease. Across the study: All patients had surgery for stricturing (61%) or penetrating (about 40%) disease. About half of patients got postoperative therapy: 11 thiopurines, fewer than 20 anti-TNF.

Data came from immunoSEQ multiplex PCR; TCRdb stores just in-frame clones and leaves some out. The sample has over 14,000 clones, roughly 78% seen once; the top ten hold 4.5%. Included were adult ileal or ileocolonic Crohn's patients indicated for ileocolonic resection. J gave up 12 bases and V 6 bases, and 18 bases lay outside the gene matches. From germline, CDR1 is MDHEN and CDR2 SYDVKM. CDR3 size: 17 residues. This chain connects TRBV28 to TRBJ2-1; TRBD1 agrees at 12 bases. The specimen sequenced was ileal tissue. The receptor was isolated from an adult with Crohn's disease. The CDR3 is CASSSAPPGQGARWQFF. CDR3 in DNA: TGTGCCAGCAGCTCAGCCCCACCGGGACAGGGGGCGAGGTGGCAGTTCTTC.